These T cell receptor beta chains were read from a single sample in a study of identical twins. TCRdb independently ran MiXCR on the 5' RACE reads; one entry per CDR3 protein. The sample includes roughly 690,000 distinct CDR3 sequences, 6% to 6.5% of them seen just once. The specimen sequenced was naive T cells sorted from blood. These receptors were collected from a man between 18 and 29 years old in good health. CDR3s include the opening cysteine and the closing phenylalanine or tryptophan. The D gene is left open where the match is weak. Expanded clones are given a class, and other clones once, few, many or no size at all.

j_gene: TRBJ2-5
d_gene: -
abundance: -
v_gene: TRBV1
CDR3nt: TGCACCAGCAGCCAAGCTAGCGGGGAGACCCAGTACTTC
CDR3aa: CTSSQASGETQYF

j_gene: TRBJ2-3
d_gene: -
abundance: few
v_gene: TRBV29-1
CDR3nt: TGCAGCGTTTACAGGGGAGGGGCAGATACGCAGTATTTT
CDR3aa: CSVYRGGADTQYF

j_gene: TRBJ2-3
d_gene: TRBD2
abundance: many
v_gene: TRBV18
CDR3nt: TGTGCCAGCTCATCCGCTAGCGGATCCGCAGATACGCAGTATTTT
CDR3aa: CASSSASGSADTQYF

j_gene: TRBJ2-7
d_gene: -
abundance: many
v_gene: TRBV27
CDR3nt: TGTGCCAGCAGTTTATCGGCAGGGGTGGGAGAGCAGTACTTC
CDR3aa: CASSLSAGVGEQYF

j_gene: TRBJ1-2
d_gene: TRBD1
abundance: -
v_gene: TRBV7-2
CDR3nt: TGTGCCAGCAGCTCTGGGACAGGGGGTGTGCTCTATGGCTACACCTTC
CDR3aa: CASSSGTGGVLYGYTF

j_gene: TRBJ2-7
d_gene: TRBD2
abundance: many
v_gene: TRBV27
CDR3nt: TGTGCCAGCAGTAGACTAGCGGGAGATTTACGCGAGCAGTACTTC
CDR3aa: CASSRLAGDLREQYF

j_gene: TRBJ2-1
d_gene: -
abundance: few
v_gene: TRBV12-3/TRBV12-4
CDR3nt: TGTGCCAGCAGTTTGATGACCAATGAGCAGTTCTTC
CDR3aa: CASSLMTNEQFF

j_gene: TRBJ1-5
d_gene: -
abundance: few
v_gene: TRBV6-1
CDR3nt: TGTGCCAGCACTCTACAGCGCAATAGCAATCAGCCCCAGCATTTT
CDR3aa: CASTLQRNSNQPQHF

j_gene: TRBJ1-4
d_gene: -
abundance: many
v_gene: TRBV6-5
CDR3nt: TGTGCCAGCAGTTTGACGGGGCCCTGGGAAAAACTGTTTTTT
CDR3aa: CASSLTGPWEKLFF

j_gene: TRBJ2-3
d_gene: TRBD1
abundance: many
v_gene: TRBV20-1
CDR3nt: TGCAGTGCTAGAGCCTGGGACAGGGGCACAGATACGCAGTATTTT
CDR3aa: CSARAWDRGTDTQYF

j_gene: TRBJ1-1
d_gene: -
abundance: -
v_gene: TRBV27
CDR3nt: TGTGCCAGCAGTCCACGTCCCGGGACATTGAACACTGAAGCTTTCTTT
CDR3aa: CASSPRPGTLNTEAFF

j_gene: TRBJ2-1
d_gene: TRBD2
abundance: many
v_gene: TRBV28
CDR3nt: TGTGCCAGCAGTTCCGCGGGAGAGTGGGACAATGAGCAGTTCTTC
CDR3aa: CASSSAGEWDNEQFF

j_gene: TRBJ1-6
d_gene: -
abundance: many
v_gene: TRBV12-3/TRBV12-4
CDR3nt: TGTGCCAGCAGCCCCATCATTAATTCACCCCTCCACTTT
CDR3aa: CASSPIINSPLHF

j_gene: TRBJ2-1
d_gene: -
abundance: many
v_gene: TRBV5-1
CDR3nt: TGCGCCAGCAGGGGAGCGGTAAATGAGCAGTTCTTC
CDR3aa: CASRGAVNEQFF

j_gene: TRBJ1-6
d_gene: -
abundance: many
v_gene: TRBV15
CDR3nt: TGTGCCACCAGCGGCAGCTCCTATAATTCACCCCTCCACTTT
CDR3aa: CATSGSSYNSPLHF

j_gene: TRBJ2-7
d_gene: -
abundance: -
v_gene: TRBV6-2/TRBV6-3
CDR3nt: TGTGCCAGCAGTAAGGGGGGAATCGCCTACGAGCAGTACTTC
CDR3aa: CASSKGGIAYEQYF

j_gene: TRBJ2-6
d_gene: -
abundance: many
v_gene: TRBV6-4
CDR3nt: TGTGCCAGCAGCCAGGGAGAGGGTGGGGCCAACGTCCTGACTTTC
CDR3aa: CASSQGEGGANVLTF

j_gene: TRBJ2-2
d_gene: TRBD2
abundance: few
v_gene: TRBV20-1
CDR3nt: TGCAGTGCTAGGGAGACTAGCGGGATAGGGGAGCTGTTTTTT
CDR3aa: CSARETSGIGELFF

j_gene: TRBJ2-3
d_gene: -
abundance: many
v_gene: TRBV10-3
CDR3nt: TGTGCCATCAGGGCCAGCGGCCCTAGCACAGATACGCAGTATTTT
CDR3aa: CAIRASGPSTDTQYF

j_gene: TRBJ1-2
d_gene: -
abundance: few
v_gene: TRBV6-5
CDR3nt: TGTGCCAGCAGTTACGCTCAGGGCCGCTATGGCTACACCTTC
CDR3aa: CASSYAQGRYGYTF

j_gene: TRBJ2-1
d_gene: -
abundance: many
v_gene: TRBV7-8
CDR3nt: TGTGCCAGCAGCTACCTAGAGGCTGAGCAGTTCTTC
CDR3aa: CASSYLEAEQFF

j_gene: TRBJ1-1
d_gene: -
abundance: -
v_gene: TRBV3-1
CDR3nt: TGTGCCAGCAGCCAAGATTCCAGAGGGGTGAGAACTGAAGCTTTCTTT
CDR3aa: CASSQDSRGVRTEAFF

j_gene: TRBJ2-1
d_gene: TRBD2
abundance: -
v_gene: TRBV20-1
CDR3nt: TGCAGTGCTAGGACTAGCGGAACCAATGAGCAGTTCTTC
CDR3aa: CSARTSGTNEQFF

j_gene: TRBJ2-1
d_gene: TRBD2
abundance: many
v_gene: TRBV7-8
CDR3nt: TGTGCCAGCAGCTTAGGGCGGGAGCTCCTTTACAATGAGCAGTTCTTC
CDR3aa: CASSLGRELLYNEQFF

j_gene: TRBJ1-3
d_gene: -
abundance: many
v_gene: TRBV9
CDR3nt: TGTGCCAGCAGCGTAGATCAGTCCGGGGCCGGAAACACCATATATTTT
CDR3aa: CASSVDQSGAGNTIYF

j_gene: TRBJ2-5
d_gene: -
abundance: many
v_gene: TRBV5-1
CDR3nt: TGCGCCAGCAGCTATAGGACAGAAGAGACCCAGTACTTC
CDR3aa: CASSYRTEETQYF

j_gene: TRBJ1-6
d_gene: TRBD1
abundance: many
v_gene: TRBV6-5
CDR3nt: TGTGCCAGCAGTTACGGGACAGGGTCCTATAATTCACCCCTCCACTTT
CDR3aa: CASSYGTGSYNSPLHF

j_gene: TRBJ2-7
d_gene: -
abundance: many
v_gene: TRBV15
CDR3nt: TGTGCCACCAGCAGAGGGTCCGGCTCCTACGAGCAGTACTTC
CDR3aa: CATSRGSGSYEQYF

j_gene: TRBJ2-3
d_gene: -
abundance: many
v_gene: TRBV12-3/TRBV12-4
CDR3nt: TGTGCCAGCAGTAGACCGGGTCCCCAGGATACGCAGTATTTT
CDR3aa: CASSRPGPQDTQYF

j_gene: TRBJ1-1
d_gene: -
abundance: many
v_gene: TRBV29-1
CDR3nt: TGCAGCGTTGGGGAGGGGGGCCACACTGAAGCTTTCTTT
CDR3aa: CSVGEGGHTEAFF

j_gene: TRBJ1-1
d_gene: TRBD1
abundance: many
v_gene: TRBV29-1
CDR3nt: TGCAGCGTTCCCCTTATGGGACAGGAAAACACTGAAGCTTTCTTT
CDR3aa: CSVPLMGQENTEAFF

j_gene: TRBJ2-5
d_gene: -
abundance: many
v_gene: TRBV7-8
CDR3nt: TGTGCCAGCAGCCCCCAGGACAGAAGACAAGAGACCCAGTACTTC
CDR3aa: CASSPQDRRQETQYF

j_gene: TRBJ2-3
d_gene: -
abundance: many
v_gene: TRBV10-1
CDR3nt: TGCGCCAGCAGACTTACCAAATCATCCACAGATACGCAGTATTTT
CDR3aa: CASRLTKSSTDTQYF

j_gene: TRBJ2-4
d_gene: TRBD2
abundance: -
v_gene: TRBV20-1
CDR3nt: TGCAGTGCTAGGGAGTTGGTAGCGGGAGAGTTTTTAGCCAAAAACATTCAGTACTTC
CDR3aa: CSARELVAGEFLAKNIQYF

j_gene: TRBJ1-6
d_gene: -
abundance: -
v_gene: TRBV24-1
CDR3nt: TGTGCCACCAGTGATTTGCTAAGGGGTTCACCCCTCCACTTT
CDR3aa: CATSDLLRGSPLHF

j_gene: TRBJ2-5
d_gene: TRBD2
abundance: few
v_gene: TRBV29-1
CDR3nt: TGCAGCGTTGTCATTCCTAGCGGGAGATGGGAGACCCAGTACTTC
CDR3aa: CSVVIPSGRWETQYF

j_gene: TRBJ2-7
d_gene: -
abundance: few
v_gene: TRBV6-5
CDR3nt: TGTGCCAGCAGTTACTCGGTCTCCCTCGACACCTGGACCTACGAGCAGTACTTC
CDR3aa: CASSYSVSLDTWTYEQYF

j_gene: TRBJ2-3
d_gene: -
abundance: few
v_gene: TRBV20-1
CDR3nt: TGCAGTGCTTTTGGACCAGATACGCAGTATTTT
CDR3aa: CSAFGPDTQYF

j_gene: TRBJ1-2
d_gene: -
abundance: many
v_gene: TRBV15
CDR3nt: TGTGCCACCAGCAGACGACTCGACTATGGCTACACCTTC
CDR3aa: CATSRRLDYGYTF

j_gene: TRBJ2-2
d_gene: -
abundance: many
v_gene: TRBV12-3/TRBV12-4
CDR3nt: TGTGCCAGCAGTGCGGTCAGGGATGGCACCGGGGAGCTGTTTTTT
CDR3aa: CASSAVRDGTGELFF

j_gene: TRBJ2-3
d_gene: -
abundance: many
v_gene: TRBV27
CDR3nt: TGTGCCAGCAGTTTCACGAGTGGGGCAGATACGCAGTATTTT
CDR3aa: CASSFTSGADTQYF

j_gene: TRBJ2-5
d_gene: TRBD2
abundance: -
v_gene: TRBV27
CDR3nt: TGTGCCAGCAGTCTACAAGGAGGACTAGGAGAAGAGACCCAGTACTTC
CDR3aa: CASSLQGGLGEETQYF

j_gene: TRBJ1-1
d_gene: -
abundance: -
v_gene: TRBV10-3
CDR3nt: TGTGCCATCACTGACAACCGGGATGAAGCTTTCTTT
CDR3aa: CAITDNRDEAFF